This TCR beta chain was obtained from a study of shared clonotypes between healthy human individuals. Points from the study as a whole: Larger estimated richness was generally seen in naive subsets than in memory subsets.

The J segment lost 3 bases and the V segment lost 5 bases, leaving 8 bases of the junction unmatched. The CDR3 is 16 amino acids. Germline V gene data show CDR1 as SGHTA and CDR2 as FQGNSA. As concerns this clone: Its antigen is unidentified.

Method: immunoSEQ multiplex PCR; TCRdb's copy keeps in-frame clones and lacks some. This sample has approximately 95,000 clones, with 67% found just once. Sample: memory CD8+ T cells sorted from blood. Subset denoted: CD45RO+ cells pooled with CCR7-negative TemRA cells. The TCR comes from a man aged 30 to 39 in good health. The chain carries TRBV7-2 and TRBJ2-1; the match to TRBD2 covers 9 bases. The DNA of the CDR3 is TGTGCCAGCAGCCGGGGGTCGACTAGCGGCTACAATGAGCAGTTCTTC. Translation gives CASSRGSTSGYNEQFF.